This TCR beta chain was captured by sequencing in a study of blood T cell repertoires in COVID-19. Study overall: The samples span acute and convalescent COVID-19 from the United States, Italy and Spain. Sample material is recorded as cDNA or gDNA derived from T cells, B-cell-depleted T cells, or PBMCs.

V lost 9 bases, J lost 1 base, and 18 bases lay in between. The CDR3 runs to 15 residues. The germline V gene encodes CDR1 LNHDA and CDR2 SQIVND (reference sequence). In the original analysis: By means of reference gene primer amplification, nucleated cell counts were estimated. TCRdb keeps only in-frame clones here, not all; method: immunoSEQ multiplex PCR. V and J calls and clone size come straight from that table; D and trimming were deduced from the DNA. This sample has around 100,000 clones, with approximately 90% found just once. The clonotype originates from a man in his fifties or sixties with active COVID-19. This sequence joins TRBV19 and TRBJ1-2, with D unclear. The sample consisted of peripheral blood. CDR3 in DNA: TGTGCCAGCTGGGAAAAGGGAGAGGGTAACTATGGCTACACCTTC. Translated: CASWEKGEGNYGYTF. Using reference TRBV19 and TRBJ1-2 for the parts outside the CDR3, the full variable domain is DGGITQSPKYLFRKEGQNVTLSCEQNLNHDAMYWYRQDPGQGLRLIYYSQIVNDFQKGDIAEGYSVSREKKESFPLTVTSAQKNPTAFYLCASWEKGEGNYGYTFGSGTRLTVV.